These T cell receptor beta chains were read from a single sample in a study of T cell changes during pregnancy in multiple sclerosis. The assay was immunoSEQ multiplex PCR, and TCRdb's table has in-frame clones only and misses some. This table has about 23,000 clones, more than 75% appearing once. This specimen consisted of CD8+ T cells from peripheral blood mononuclear cells, obtained before pregnancy. The origin of the receptors is a female donor with multiple sclerosis, enrolled in a pregnancy study. CDR3s include the opening cysteine and the closing phenylalanine or tryptophan. D genes are given only for firm matches. Part of the rows lack a size; the others show once, few, many or a class for expanded clones.

J: TRBJ2-1; V: TRBV7-9; size: .; D: TRBD2; DNA: TGTGCCAGCAGGTGGAGCGGGAGGTTCTTGAGCTCCTACAATGAGCAGTTCTTC; CDR3: CASRWSGRFLSSYNEQFF
J: TRBJ2-7; V: TRBV13; size: .; D: .; DNA: TGTGCCAGCAGTCAAGGGGGAGGGAGCTCCTACGAGCAGTACTTC; CDR3: CASSQGGGSSYEQYF
J: TRBJ2-7; V: TRBV13; size: .; D: TRBD2; DNA: TGTGCCAGCAGCTCCGCCGGGACTAGCTCCTACGAGCAGTACTTC; CDR3: CASSSAGTSSYEQYF
J: TRBJ2-5; V: TRBV28; size: .; D: .; DNA: TGTGCCAGCAGTTCGCAAGAGACCCAGTACTTC; CDR3: CASSSQETQYF
J: TRBJ1-2; V: TRBV27; size: .; D: TRBD1; DNA: TGTGCCAGCAGTTTATCCGCTCGACGGGACAGTAACTATGGCTACACCTTC; CDR3: CASSLSARRDSNYGYTF
J: TRBJ2-3; V: TRBV7-7; size: .; D: .; DNA: TGTGCTAGCAGCGCGACGGGGTTCACAGATACGCAGTATTTT; CDR3: CASSATGFTDTQYF
J: TRBJ2-3; V: TRBV10-3; size: once; D: TRBD2; DNA: TGTGCCACAAAGTTAGCGGGAGGGTACACAGATACGCAGTATTTT; CDR3: CATKLAGGYTDTQYF
J: TRBJ1-2; V: TRBV2; size: .; D: .; DNA: TGTGCCAGCAGACCCGGGGTTGTCAACTATGGCTACACCTTC; CDR3: CASRPGVVNYGYTF
J: TRBJ1-2; V: TRBV5-1; size: few; D: .; DNA: TGCGCCAGCAGCCCGTATCAGGGCGGGGTATACTATGGCTACACCTTC; CDR3: CASSPYQGGVYYGYTF
J: TRBJ1-1; V: TRBV30; size: .; D: TRBD1; DNA: TGTGCCTGGAGTGGGACAGGGAAAAGGACTGAAGCTTTCTTT; CDR3: CAWSGTGKRTEAFF
J: TRBJ2-1; V: TRBV7-6; size: .; D: TRBD1; DNA: TGTGCCAGCAGCTTAGGGACAGGGTATAGTTTGCCGTTCTTC; CDR3: CASSLGTGYSLPFF
J: TRBJ1-5; V: TRBV9; size: .; D: .; DNA: TGTGCCAGCAGCGTAGGACCCGACACGGGGCAGCCCCAGCATTTT; CDR3: CASSVGPDTGQPQHF
J: TRBJ2-7; V: TRBV14; size: .; D: .; DNA: TGTGCCAGCAGCCCTAATTCCTACGAGCAGTACTTC; CDR3: CASSPNSYEQYF
J: TRBJ2-7; V: TRBV4-3; size: once; D: TRBD1; DNA: TGCGCCAGCAGCCAAGGGGACAGGGGCGACGAGCAGTACTTC; CDR3: CASSQGDRGDEQYF
J: TRBJ2-7; V: TRBV6-1; size: .; D: .; DNA: TGTGCCAGCAGTGAAGGTCTAGATCCCTACGAGCAGTACTTC; CDR3: CASSEGLDPYEQYF
J: TRBJ2-3; V: TRBV27; size: .; D: TRBD2; DNA: TGTGCCAGCAGTTGGACGACTAGCCGGACCGATACGCAGTATTTT; CDR3: CASSWTTSRTDTQYF
J: TRBJ2-7; V: TRBV4-1; size: .; D: TRBD2; DNA: TGCGCCAGCAGCCAAGCTAGCGGCTCCTACGAGCAGTACTTC; CDR3: CASSQASGSYEQYF
J: TRBJ2-7; V: TRBV4-3; size: .; D: TRBD2; DNA: TGCGCCAGCAGCCACCTTGTGACTAGCGGGAGTCAAGAGCAGTACTTC; CDR3: CASSHLVTSGSQEQYF
J: TRBJ2-5; V: TRBV29-1; size: .; D: TRBD2; DNA: TGCAGCGTTGAAGATAGGCTAGCGGGAGTCACGAGGAGAGAGACCCAGTACTTC; CDR3: CSVEDRLAGVTRRETQYF
J: TRBJ2-2; V: TRBV9; size: .; D: .; DNA: TGTGCCAGCAGCGGGGACTTAGGGAACACCGGGGAGCTGTTTTTT; CDR3: CASSGDLGNTGELFF
J: TRBJ2-7; V: TRBV4-1; size: .; D: .; DNA: TGCGCCAGCAGCCAAGTCTTACAGCCCTACGAGCAGTACTTC; CDR3: CASSQVLQPYEQYF
J: TRBJ2-7; V: TRBV27; size: .; D: .; DNA: TGTGCCAGCAGTTTAGCTCAGGGTTACGAGGAGCAGTACTTC; CDR3: CASSLAQGYEEQYF
J: TRBJ2-7; V: TRBV29-1; size: .; D: TRBD1; DNA: TGCAGCGTTGAGGGATACAGGGGCTCCTACGAGCAGTACTTC; CDR3: CSVEGYRGSYEQYF
J: TRBJ2-5; V: TRBV6-1; size: .; D: .; DNA: TGTGCCAGCAGTGAATCTATATGGGTAGCGGTGGAGCTAGAGACCCAGTACTTC; CDR3: CASSESIWVAVELETQYF
J: TRBJ2-3; V: TRBV29-1; size: .; D: TRBD1; DNA: TGCAGCGTTGAAGAGGGGCCCGGGACAGGGACCACAGATACGCAGTATTTT; CDR3: CSVEEGPGTGTTDTQYF
J: TRBJ2-7; V: TRBV25-1; size: .; D: TRBD1; DNA: TGTGCCAGCAGTGAATATACTCTCTGGGACAGGGAAGTCGAGCAGTACTTC; CDR3: CASSEYTLWDREVEQYF
J: TRBJ1-1; V: TRBV5-4; size: .; D: .; DNA: TGTGCCAACAGCCCGGGAGGGAAGAACACTGAAGCTTTCTTT; CDR3: CANSPGGKNTEAFF
J: TRBJ1-2; V: TRBV5-1; size: few; D: .; DNA: TGCGCCAGCAGCTTGGGCCAACAGATTAATGGCTACACCTTC; CDR3: CASSLGQQINGYTF
J: TRBJ1-2; V: TRBV27; size: once; D: .; DNA: TGTGCCAGCAGTTTGACAGGCTTCTATGGCTACACCTTC; CDR3: CASSLTGFYGYTF
J: TRBJ1-1; V: TRBV27; size: few; D: .; DNA: TGTGCCAGCAGACCTTGGACGGGGATGAACACTGAAGCTTTCTTT; CDR3: CASRPWTGMNTEAFF
J: TRBJ1-2; V: TRBV5-1; size: .; D: .; DNA: TGCGCCAGCAGCCCATACCCAGGGTTCTATGGCTACACCTTC; CDR3: CASSPYPGFYGYTF
J: TRBJ2-1; V: TRBV7-3; size: .; D: TRBD1; DNA: TGTGCCAGCAGTCTAGAAGGGGGACAGGAGCAGTTCTTC; CDR3: CASSLEGGQEQFF
J: TRBJ1-5; V: TRBV21-1; size: .; D: .; DNA: TGTGCCAGCAGCAAAGAGGGAGAATCGCCCCAGCATTTT; CDR3: CASSKEGESPQHF
J: TRBJ2-1; V: TRBV10-3; size: .; D: TRBD2; DNA: TGTGCCATCACGCTTGCGGGAGCGGTTCTGGGTGAGCAGTTCTTC; CDR3: CAITLAGAVLGEQFF
J: TRBJ2-1; V: TRBV6-4; size: medium-sized; D: TRBD1; DNA: TGTGCCAGCAACGCCGGGACAGGGGAAGTCAATGAGCAGTTCTTC; CDR3: CASNAGTGEVNEQFF
J: TRBJ2-7; V: TRBV10-3; size: once; D: .; DNA: TGTGCCATCAGCCGGGGGATCGGGTTCCGGCCCTACGAGCAGTACTTC; CDR3: CAISRGIGFRPYEQYF
J: TRBJ2-3; V: TRBV21-1; size: .; D: .; DNA: TGTGCCAGCAGCAGGTCGGGAGTCGCAGATACGCAGTATTTT; CDR3: CASSRSGVADTQYF
J: TRBJ2-1; V: TRBV5-1; size: .; D: TRBD2; DNA: TGCGCCCCCCCCACAAAGACTAGCGGGAGAATATCCTACAATGAGCAGTTCTTC; CDR3: CAPPTKTSGRISYNEQFF
J: TRBJ1-4; V: TRBV28; size: .; D: .; DNA: TGTGCCAGCAGTTTTGTGGGGAGGGAGGAAAAACTGTTTTTT; CDR3: CASSFVGREEKLFF